The source of this T cell receptor (beta chain) is a study of OX40 agonist ivuxolimab in advanced cancers. Study-level background: The eligibility criteria allowed prior anti-PD-1, anti-PD-L1 or anti-CTLA-4 therapy, and about 40% had some. Study results and caveats: More expanded clones were seen, on average, in CD8+ T cells than in CD4+.

Of note for this clone: Its antigen is as yet unknown.

Only in-frame clones appear in the TCRdb table, and some are missing; sequencing was by immunoSEQ multiplex PCR. The table shows more than 65,000 clones, with roughly 84% occurring only once. Prior autoimmune disease or systemic immunosuppression barred patients. CDR1 PRHDT and CDR2 FYEKMQ come from the germline V gene (reference sequence). The germline V and J ends were trimmed by 3 bases and 0 bases, with 5 bases remaining between them. CDR3 length equals 13 residues. This clonotype was obtained from an adult with an advanced solid tumor such as melanoma, head and neck, liver or kidney cancer. This sequence joins TRBV13 and TRBJ1-1; D unresolved. The sample was CD4+ or CD8+ T cells sorted from blood, taken in a trial of the OX40 agonist ivuxolimab. CDR3 sequence (DNA): TGTGCCAGCAGCTTTGACATGAACACTGAAGCTTTCTTT. Translated, it gives CASSFDMNTEAFF.